The 8 T cell receptor beta chains below were found in one sample sequenced in a study of T cells in localized non-small cell lung cancer. The assay was immunoSEQ multiplex PCR, and TCRdb's table has in-frame clones only and misses some. This table has about 40,000 clones, roughly 86% appearing once. The sequences come from peripheral blood, collected before any cancer treatment. The receptors were gathered from a man between 40 and 69 years old with stage I lung adenocarcinoma.

J is TRBJ2-3 and V is TRBV2; D remains ambiguous. Germline CDR1 is SNHLY and CDR2 is FYNNEI. Trimming shortened V by 7 bases and J by 2 bases, and 16 bases separated the two germline ends. This CDR3 contains 15 residues. The CDR3 reads CASTTRASHTDTQYF. CDR3 nucleotide sequence: TGTGCCAGCACTACCCGGGCCTCTCACACAGATACGCAGTATTTT.

The genes are TRBV7-2 and TRBJ2-7; D not resolved. This CDR3 region has 12 residues. The germline V and J ends were trimmed by 6 bases and 6 bases, with 12 bases remaining between them. The germline CDR1 and CDR2 sequences are SGHTA and FQGNSA. CDR3 loop: CASSLVPGEQYF. The CDR3 nucleotides are TGTGCCAGCAGTCTGGTGCCTGGCGAGCAGTACTTC.

V gene TRBV7-2 combines with J gene TRBJ2-3; 9 bases fit TRBD2. The CDR3 is 16 residues long. CDR1 SGHTA and CDR2 FQGNSA come from the germline V gene. After removal of 4 bases from V and 6 bases from J, the junction contained 11 bases not matched to a gene. The CDR3 bases are TGTGCCAGCAGCTCCCAGGGGGTAGCGGGAGCGGATACGCAGTATTTT. Translated: CASSSQGVAGADTQYF.

The chain carries TRBV29-1 and TRBJ2-3; 7 bases fit TRBD1. The CDR3 runs to 13 residues. Germline V lookup: CDR1 SQVTM, CDR2 ANQGSEA. V was pared by 7 bases and J by 4 bases, with 8 bases of the junction left unmatched. Written as DNA, the CDR3 is TGCAGCGGGAAAGGACAGGTCTCAGATACGCAGTATTTT. Translating it yields CSGKGQVSDTQYF.

V usage is TRBV5-5 and J usage is TRBJ1-1; D not certain. V lost 4 bases to trimming and J lost 1 base, with 8 bases between them. This CDR3 has 13 amino acids. Germline V lookup: CDR1 SGHKS, CDR2 YYEKEE (reference sequence). The CDR3 sequence is CASSLGRNTEAFF. The CDR3 DNA sequence: TGTGCCAGCAGCCTCGGACGGAACACTGAAGCTTTCTTT.

The rearrangement uses TRBV4-2 and TRBJ1-1; 8 positions match TRBD1. There are 15 residues in the CDR3. The trim removed 3 bases at V and 1 base at J, leaving 4 bases unmatched. Germline V gives CDR1 LGHNA, CDR2 YNFKEQ. As DNA, the CDR3 is TGTGCCAGCAGCCAGCGGGACAGGTCGAACACTGAAGCTTTCTTT. It translates to CASSQRDRSNTEAFF.

The chain recombines TRBV19 with TRBJ2-1; no reliable D call. The CDR3 contains 14 residues. The germline gives CDR1 LNHDA, CDR2 SQIVND (reference sequence). V lost 2 bases and J 2 bases, leaving 7 bases between the germline ends. CDR3 bases: TGTGCCAGTAGTATACATGGGGCCTACAATGAGCAGTTCTTC. Encoded protein: CASSIHGAYNEQFF.

This chain uses TRBV7-9 with TRBJ2-3, with a weak D call TRBD1 (6 bases). CDR1 and CDR2 from the germline V gene are SEHNR and FQNEAQ (reference sequence). The CDR3 is 15 amino acids. The ends were cut back, 5 bases at V and 3 bases at J, with 15 bases in the middle. The DNA for the CDR3 is TGTGCCAGCAGCCGATGGCAGGGGAAAACAGATACGCAGTATTTT. Translated, it gives CASSRWQGKTDTQYF.